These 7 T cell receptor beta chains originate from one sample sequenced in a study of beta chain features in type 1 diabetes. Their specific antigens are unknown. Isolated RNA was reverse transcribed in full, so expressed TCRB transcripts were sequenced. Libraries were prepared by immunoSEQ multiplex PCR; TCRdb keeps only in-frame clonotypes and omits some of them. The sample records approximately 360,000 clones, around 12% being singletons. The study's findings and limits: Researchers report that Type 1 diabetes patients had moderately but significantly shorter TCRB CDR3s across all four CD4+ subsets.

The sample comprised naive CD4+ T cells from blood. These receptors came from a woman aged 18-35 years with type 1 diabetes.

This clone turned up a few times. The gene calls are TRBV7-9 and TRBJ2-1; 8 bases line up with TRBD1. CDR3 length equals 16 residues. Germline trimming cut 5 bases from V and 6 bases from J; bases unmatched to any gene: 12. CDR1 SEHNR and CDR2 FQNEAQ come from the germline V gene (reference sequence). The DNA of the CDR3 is TGTGCCAGCAGCCCCCATTCTGGGACAGGAGGCAATGAGCAGTTCTTC. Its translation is CASSPHSGTGGNEQFF.

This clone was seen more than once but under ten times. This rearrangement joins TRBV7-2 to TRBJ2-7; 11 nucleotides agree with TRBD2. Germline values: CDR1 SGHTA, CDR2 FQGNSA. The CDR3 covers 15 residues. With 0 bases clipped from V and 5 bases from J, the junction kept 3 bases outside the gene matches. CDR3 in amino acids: CASSLAVTSGDEQYF. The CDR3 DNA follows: TGTGCCAGCAGCTTAGCGGTGACTAGCGGGGACGAGCAGTACTTC.

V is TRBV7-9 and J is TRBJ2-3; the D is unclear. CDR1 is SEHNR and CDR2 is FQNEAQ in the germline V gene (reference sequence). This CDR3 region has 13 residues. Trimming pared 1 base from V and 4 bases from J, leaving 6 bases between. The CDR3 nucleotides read TGTGCCAGCAGCTTAGAATTATCAGATACGCAGTATTTT. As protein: CASSLELSDTQYF.

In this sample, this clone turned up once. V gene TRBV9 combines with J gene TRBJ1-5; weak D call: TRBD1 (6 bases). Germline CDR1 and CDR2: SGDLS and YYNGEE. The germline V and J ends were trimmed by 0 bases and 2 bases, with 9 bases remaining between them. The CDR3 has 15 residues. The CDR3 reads CASSVGTDGNQPQHF. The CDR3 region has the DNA TGTGCCAGCAGCGTAGGGACAGACGGCAATCAGCCCCAGCATTTT.

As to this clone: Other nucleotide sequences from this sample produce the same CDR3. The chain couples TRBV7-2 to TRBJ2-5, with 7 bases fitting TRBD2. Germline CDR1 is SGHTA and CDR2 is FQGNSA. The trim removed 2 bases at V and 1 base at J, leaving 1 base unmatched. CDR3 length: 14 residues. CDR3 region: CASSLSGTQETQYF. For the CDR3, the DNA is TGTGCCAGCAGCTTAAGCGGGACCCAAGAGACCCAGTACTTC.

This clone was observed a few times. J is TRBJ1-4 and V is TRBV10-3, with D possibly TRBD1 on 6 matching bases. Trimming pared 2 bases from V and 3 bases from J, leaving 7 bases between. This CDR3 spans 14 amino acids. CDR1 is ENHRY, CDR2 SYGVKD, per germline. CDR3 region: CAISEGQSNEKLFF. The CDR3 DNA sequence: TGTGCCATCAGTGAGGGACAGTCTAATGAAAAACTGTTTTTT.

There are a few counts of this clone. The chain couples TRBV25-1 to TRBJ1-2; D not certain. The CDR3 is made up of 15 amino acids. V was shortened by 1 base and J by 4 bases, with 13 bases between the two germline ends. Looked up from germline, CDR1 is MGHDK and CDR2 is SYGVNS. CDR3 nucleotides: TGTGCCAGCAGTGAATTAGGCACAGCCTCCTATGGCTACACCTTC. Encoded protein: CASSELGTASYGYTF.